One sample yielded the 10 T cell receptor beta chains listed below, sequenced in a study of T-cell reconstitution after alpha-beta-depleted transplantation in children. Researchers prepared the TCRbeta library using unique molecular identifiers, the study reports. MiXCR, run by TCRdb on the PCR reads, gives a single entry per CDR3 protein. Of over 550,000 distinct CDR3 sequences in the sample, roughly a tenth were seen once. This specimen consisted of PBMCs from the stem cell graft donor, obtained from the stem cell graft. These TCRs come from a human donor who donated a stem cell graft to a child with acute myeloid leukemia.

This clonotype was observed a handful of times. V usage is TRBV7-9 and J usage is TRBJ2-5; D is uncertain. Per germline, CDR1 SEHNR and CDR2 FQNEAQ (reference sequence). Trimming shortened V by 5 bases and J by 4 bases, and 14 bases separated the two germline ends. The CDR3 has 14 amino acids. Written as DNA, the CDR3 is TGTGCCAGCAGCCCAGAGCCCAGGCGAGAGACCCAGTACTTC. Protein sequence: CASSPEPRRETQYF.

This clonotype was counted at least ten times. The J gene is TRBJ1-2, the V gene TRBV29-1; the D gene is possibly TRBD1 (5 bases). This CDR3 region has 9 residues. The V and J ends lost 4 bases and 10 bases respectively, with 7 bases between them. Germline V gene sequence: CDR1 SQVTM, CDR2 ANQGSEA. CDR3 in amino acids: CSVGGSYTF. CDR3 DNA sequence: TGCAGCGTTGGGGGGTCCTACACCTTC.

This clonotype was counted only a few times. The J gene is TRBJ1-2, the V gene TRBV7-9; 7 nucleotides line up with TRBD1. Germline CDR1 and CDR2: SEHNR and FQNEAQ (reference sequence). Trimming removed 5 bases from V and 3 bases from J; junction bases left unmatched: 9. The length of the CDR3 is 15 residues. The CDR3 is CASSPQGPRDYGYTF. The CDR3 DNA follows: TGTGCCAGCAGCCCACAGGGGCCGCGAGACTATGGCTACACCTTC.

This clonotype has only a few counts. The chain links TRBV20-1 to TRBJ2-7, with 11 bases identical to TRBD2. V shed 2 bases and J 2 bases; nucleotides not matched to a gene: 11. Per germline, CDR1 DFQATT and CDR2 SNEGSKA (reference sequence). The CDR3 contains 17 residues. The CDR3 here is CSARPGTGTSGTYEQYF. CDR3 in DNA: TGCAGTGCTAGACCCGGCACTGGGACTAGCGGAACCTACGAGCAGTACTTC.

This clonotype has a handful of counts. The chain couples TRBV30 to TRBJ1-1; weak D call: TRBD1 (5 bases). V was trimmed by 6 bases and J by 2 bases, leaving 13 bases between them. This CDR3 comprises 13 residues. Germline V gene lookup returns CDR1 GTSNPN and CDR2 SVGIG (reference sequence). CDR3 sequence (DNA): TGTGCCTGTCCTGCCAGGGCTAACACTGAAGCTTTCTTT. It translates to CACPARANTEAFF.

This clonotype was found many times. This chain joins TRBV4-3 and TRBJ2-1, with a tentative D call TRBD2 (5 bases). This CDR3 is built from 17 residues. V lost 0 bases and J 2 bases, leaving 14 bases between the germline ends. CDR1 and CDR2 from the germline V gene are LGHNA and YSLEER. The CDR3 reads CASSQDRSSRAYNEQFF. For the CDR3, the DNA is TGCGCCAGCAGCCAAGATCGCTCTAGCCGGGCCTACAATGAGCAGTTCTTC.

This clonotype was detected many times. The chain is built from TRBV6-2 or TRBV6-3 and TRBJ2-3, with a weak D call TRBD2 (6 bases). CDR3 length: 15 residues. Germline loops: CDR1 MNHEY, CDR2 SVGEGT. V dropped 6 bases and J dropped 8 bases, with 21 bases sitting between them. CDR3 nucleotide sequence: TGTGCCAGCAGCCCAACGGGACTTGGGAGGAGTACGCAGTATTTT. Its translation is CASSPTGLGRSTQYF.

This clonotype has at least ten counts. This sequence joins TRBV10-3 and TRBJ2-7, with 8 bases identical to TRBD1. Germline CDR1 and CDR2: ENHRY and SYGVKD. V dropped 4 bases and J dropped 4; count of bases not matched to a gene: 9. The CDR3 consists of 15 residues. The CDR3 sequence: CAISARTGSGYEQYF. The CDR3, as DNA: TGTGCCATCAGTGCCCGGACAGGGAGCGGGTACGAGCAGTACTTC.

The sample holds many counts of this clonotype. CDR3 protein: CASSSLLAGAYNEQFF. CDR3 DNA: TGTGCCAGCAGCTCCCTCCTAGCGGGAGCCTACAATGAGCAGTTCTTC. The chain couples TRBV7-9 to TRBJ2-1; 10 nucleotides agree with TRBD2. Per the germline V gene, CDR1 is SEHNR and CDR2 is FQNEAQ (reference sequence). Trimming removed 4 bases from V and 2 bases from J; junction bases left unmatched: 5. This CDR3 is built from 16 residues.

This clonotype was counted a few times. J is TRBJ1-1 and V is TRBV15; no definite D call. The ends were cut back, 1 base at V and 0 bases at J, with 6 bases in the middle. The CDR3 sequence is 14 residues long. The germline V gene encodes CDR1 LNHNV and CDR2 YYDKDF (reference sequence). The CDR3 DNA is TGTGCCACCAGCAGAGTATCTCTGAACACTGAAGCTTTCTTT. Translation: CATSRVSLNTEAFF.